This T cell receptor beta chain was observed in a study of blood T cells in healthy people across ages. The germline CDR1 and CDR2 sequences are ENHRY and SYGVKD. Trimming shortened V by 2 bases and J by 0 bases, and 10 bases separated the two germline ends. This CDR3 contains 15 residues. Primed by a sample-barcoded 5' primer and a J-beta primer mix, a second PCR proceeded for about 7 to 11 cycles. From the 5' RACE reads, TCRdb called clonotypes with MiXCR, one entry per CDR3 protein. The repertoire includes 1.2 million to 1.5 million distinct CDR3 sequences, around two fifths of them detected once, and around 8% sits in the top ten. This clonotype was detected a few times.

This receptor was identified in a woman aged 18 to 35 in good health. The chain links TRBV10-3 to TRBJ1-1; D gene unclear. Sequencing input: blood. As DNA, the CDR3 is TGTGCCATCAGTGAGCGGAGTTCCATGAACACTGAAGCTTTCTTT. It specifies CAISERSSMNTEAFF.